The T cell receptor beta chain under discussion was sequenced for a study of cytomegalovirus exposure and HLA in healthy donors. Study observations and caveats: Available immune exposure information was restricted to CMV serostatus only.

A note on this clone: The antigen is unknown.

The CDR3 is 16 amino acids. The germline CDR1 and CDR2 sequences are SGHRS and YFSETQ. V shed 0 bases and J 1 base; nucleotides not matched to a gene: 5. This PCR relied on a set of 60 Vbeta primers and 13 Jbeta primers. The method was immunoSEQ multiplex PCR; TCRdb's version includes in-frame clones alone and lacks a portion of them. The sample has over 85,000 clones; 65% to 85% are singletons. This receptor was taken from a man aged 25-45 years in good health and CMV-seropositive. Input material: PBMCs. The chain employs TRBV5-1 and TRBJ2-5; 8 nucleotides agree with TRBD2. CDR3 nucleotides: TGCGCCAGCAGCTTGGCGAGCGGGGGTTCCCAAGAGACCCAGTACTTC. Translation gives CASSLASGGSQETQYF.